This TCR beta chain was sequenced during a study of T cells in Graves' hyperthyroidism and ophthalmopathy. For the study at large: Staff took peripheral blood when the initial diagnosis was made, before any treatment began. The study's findings and limits: Blood also carried most thyroid clonotypes expanded above 0.001.

This clonotype was recorded at least ten times. Its antigen is unknown. Amplification of TCR beta CDR3 regions used RNA as the template. With the HTBI primer set, the TCR CDR3 went through a first round of RT-PCR. TCRdb re-derived calls from the multiplex PCR reads in MiXCR, one entry per CDR3 protein. Of hundreds of thousands of distinct CDR3 sequences listed, 24% are singletons. V was pared by 3 bases and J by 0 bases, with 9 bases between. This CDR3 is 13 amino acids long. Germline assignment: CDR1 DFQATT and CDR2 SNEGSKA (reference sequence). This sequence originates from a woman aged 25 to 39 with Graves' ophthalmopathy. The source material was blood. The V gene is TRBV20-1, the J gene TRBJ2-7; no definite D call. CDR3 DNA: TGCAGTGCTAGGCACCCCAGCTCCTACGAGCAGTACTTC. As protein: CSARHPSSYEQYF.